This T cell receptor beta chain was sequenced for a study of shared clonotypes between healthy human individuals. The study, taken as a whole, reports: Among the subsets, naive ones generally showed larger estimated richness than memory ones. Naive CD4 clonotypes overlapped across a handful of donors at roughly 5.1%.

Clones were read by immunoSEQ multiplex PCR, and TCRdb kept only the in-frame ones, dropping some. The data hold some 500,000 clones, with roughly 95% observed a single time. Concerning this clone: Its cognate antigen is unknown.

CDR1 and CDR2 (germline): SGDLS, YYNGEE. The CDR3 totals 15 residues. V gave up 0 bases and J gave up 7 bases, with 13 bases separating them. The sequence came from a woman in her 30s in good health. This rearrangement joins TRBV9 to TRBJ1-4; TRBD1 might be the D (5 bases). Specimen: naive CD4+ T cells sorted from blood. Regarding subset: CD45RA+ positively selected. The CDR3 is CASSVAGGVREKLFF. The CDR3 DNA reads TGTGCCAGCAGCGTAGCGGGGGGAGTGCGTGAAAAACTGTTTTTT.